The 12 T cell receptor beta chains below all came from one sample that was sequenced in a study of response to subunit inactivated influenza vaccine. TCRdb ran MiXCR on the RT-PCR reads and lists one entry per CDR3 protein. The table lists about 570,000 distinct CDR3 sequences, around 10% of them singletons. The sample was also reused in another study, on T cells expressing NK-cell markers. That paper adds: cDNA encoding TCR beta was synthesized via 5'RACE template switching incorporating UMIs.

Sequences were derived from PBMCs from blood, sampled on the day of vaccination. These receptors originate from a man aged 50 to 60 who received an inactivated influenza vaccine.

CDR3 loop: CAISTGAGANVLTF. DNA for the CDR3: TGTGCCATCAGCACAGGGGCTGGGGCCAACGTCCTGACTTTC. This chain connects TRBV10-3 to TRBJ2-6, with 7 bases aligning to TRBD1. This CDR3 has 14 amino acids. CDR1 is ENHRY, CDR2 SYGVKD, per germline. J gave up 2 bases and V 6 bases, and 1 base lay outside the gene matches.

The chain combines TRBV10-3 with TRBJ2-2; TRBD2 agrees at 11 bases. CDR1 is ENHRY, CDR2 SYGVKD, per germline. Trimming removed 3 bases from V and 5 bases from J; junction bases left unmatched: 2. CDR3 length equals 15 residues. CDR3 amino acids: CAISDGTSGTGELFF. For the CDR3, the DNA is TGTGCCATCAGTGACGGGACTAGCGGTACCGGGGAGCTGTTTTTT.

The chain couples TRBV7-2 to TRBJ2-2; 9 nucleotides match TRBD2. Germline trimming cut 4 bases from V and 5 bases from J; bases unmatched to any gene: 5. The CDR3 has 15 residues. Germline assignment: CDR1 SGHTA and CDR2 FQGNSA. Here the CDR3 reads CASSSLAGWTGELFF. Here the CDR3 DNA reads TGTGCCAGCAGCTCCCTAGCGGGGTGGACCGGGGAGCTGTTTTTT.

The CDR3 is CASSLAPTRQETQYF. The CDR3, as DNA: TGTGCCAGCAGCTTAGCCCCAACGCGACAAGAGACCCAGTACTTC. The V gene is TRBV7-2, the J gene TRBJ2-5; D uncertain. This CDR3 is 15 amino acids long. Germline CDR1 is SGHTA and CDR2 is FQGNSA. The germline V and J ends were trimmed by 0 bases and 2 bases, with 10 bases remaining between them.

This clonotype was detected ten times or more. The chain recombines TRBV5-1 with TRBJ1-1, with 10 bases aligning to TRBD1. V gave up 4 bases and J gave up 1 base; unmatched junction bases: 7. This CDR3 contains 16 residues. From germline, CDR1 is SGHRS and CDR2 YFSETQ. CDR3 residues: CASSRGTGAQNTEAFF. CDR3 sequence (DNA): TGCGCCAGCAGCCGAGGGACAGGGGCCCAGAACACTGAAGCTTTCTTT.

A few counts support this clonotype. The V and J genes are TRBV20-1 and TRBJ1-2; D is undetermined. Germline CDR1 is DFQATT and CDR2 is SNEGSKA (reference sequence). Trimming removed 3 bases at V and 5 bases at J, with 10 bases between. CDR3 length: 12 residues. The CDR3 loop reads CSARGGAYGYTF. The CDR3 DNA is TGCAGTGCTAGGGGTGGAGCTTATGGCTACACCTTC.

This clonotype was counted only a few times. V is TRBV12-3 or TRBV12-4 and J is TRBJ2-5; 8 nucleotides align to TRBD1. V lost 6 bases to trimming and J lost 5 bases; unmatched junction nucleotides: 2. The CDR3 loop spans 12 amino acids. For the CDR3, the DNA is TGTGCCAGCAGGAACAGGGGGGAGACCCAGTACTTC. Its translation: CASRNRGETQYF.

This clonotype showed up just a few times. The V call is TRBV20-1, the J call TRBJ2-7; TRBD2 matches at 8 bases. Germline values: CDR1 DFQATT, CDR2 SNEGSKA (reference sequence). CDR3 size: 14 residues. J gave up 0 bases and V 1 base, and 2 bases lay outside the gene matches. CDR3 DNA sequence: TGCAGTGCTAGAGTAGCGGGATCCTCCTACGAGCAGTACTTC. Residues: CSARVAGSSYEQYF.

V gene TRBV20-1 combines with J gene TRBJ2-1, with a weak D call TRBD1 (8 bases). Germline lookup yields CDR1 DFQATT and CDR2 SNEGSKA (reference sequence). The length of the CDR3 is 14 residues. V shed 0 bases and J shed 8 bases, with 14 bases lying between them. CDR3 amino acids: CSARDFTGGDEQFF. The CDR3 coding sequence is TGCAGTGCTAGAGATTTTACAGGGGGGGATGAGCAGTTCTTC.

The rearrangement joins TRBV12-3 or TRBV12-4 to TRBJ2-3, with 12 bases fitting TRBD2. J was trimmed by 2 bases and V by 5 bases; bases with no gene match: 5. The CDR3 runs to 16 residues. CDR3 bases: TGTGCCAGCAGTACCACTAGCGGGGGGTCCACAGATACGCAGTATTTT. The encoded protein is CASSTTSGGSTDTQYF.

This chain links TRBV3-1 with TRBJ2-1; the match to TRBD1 covers 9 bases. CDR3 size: 19 residues. CDR1 LGHDT and CDR2 YNNKEL come from the germline V gene (reference sequence). J gave up 9 bases and V 3 bases, and 21 bases lay outside the gene matches. Written as DNA, the CDR3 is TGTGCCAGCAGCCAGGGCGGGACAGGGTCTCTTTGGCGGGAGCTTGAGCAGTTCTTC. Residues: CASSQGGTGSLWRELEQFF.

The chain is built from TRBV7-6 and TRBJ1-4; TRBD1 matches 12 bases. CDR1 is SGHVS, CDR2 FNYEAQ, per germline. Losses at the gene ends were 4 bases for V and 8 bases for J; bases not matched to a gene: 8. CDR3 length: 16 amino acids. CDR3 sequence reads: CASSSHVGTGGEKLFF. In DNA, the CDR3 is TGTGCCAGCAGCTCCCATGTGGGGACAGGGGGCGAAAAACTGTTTTTT.